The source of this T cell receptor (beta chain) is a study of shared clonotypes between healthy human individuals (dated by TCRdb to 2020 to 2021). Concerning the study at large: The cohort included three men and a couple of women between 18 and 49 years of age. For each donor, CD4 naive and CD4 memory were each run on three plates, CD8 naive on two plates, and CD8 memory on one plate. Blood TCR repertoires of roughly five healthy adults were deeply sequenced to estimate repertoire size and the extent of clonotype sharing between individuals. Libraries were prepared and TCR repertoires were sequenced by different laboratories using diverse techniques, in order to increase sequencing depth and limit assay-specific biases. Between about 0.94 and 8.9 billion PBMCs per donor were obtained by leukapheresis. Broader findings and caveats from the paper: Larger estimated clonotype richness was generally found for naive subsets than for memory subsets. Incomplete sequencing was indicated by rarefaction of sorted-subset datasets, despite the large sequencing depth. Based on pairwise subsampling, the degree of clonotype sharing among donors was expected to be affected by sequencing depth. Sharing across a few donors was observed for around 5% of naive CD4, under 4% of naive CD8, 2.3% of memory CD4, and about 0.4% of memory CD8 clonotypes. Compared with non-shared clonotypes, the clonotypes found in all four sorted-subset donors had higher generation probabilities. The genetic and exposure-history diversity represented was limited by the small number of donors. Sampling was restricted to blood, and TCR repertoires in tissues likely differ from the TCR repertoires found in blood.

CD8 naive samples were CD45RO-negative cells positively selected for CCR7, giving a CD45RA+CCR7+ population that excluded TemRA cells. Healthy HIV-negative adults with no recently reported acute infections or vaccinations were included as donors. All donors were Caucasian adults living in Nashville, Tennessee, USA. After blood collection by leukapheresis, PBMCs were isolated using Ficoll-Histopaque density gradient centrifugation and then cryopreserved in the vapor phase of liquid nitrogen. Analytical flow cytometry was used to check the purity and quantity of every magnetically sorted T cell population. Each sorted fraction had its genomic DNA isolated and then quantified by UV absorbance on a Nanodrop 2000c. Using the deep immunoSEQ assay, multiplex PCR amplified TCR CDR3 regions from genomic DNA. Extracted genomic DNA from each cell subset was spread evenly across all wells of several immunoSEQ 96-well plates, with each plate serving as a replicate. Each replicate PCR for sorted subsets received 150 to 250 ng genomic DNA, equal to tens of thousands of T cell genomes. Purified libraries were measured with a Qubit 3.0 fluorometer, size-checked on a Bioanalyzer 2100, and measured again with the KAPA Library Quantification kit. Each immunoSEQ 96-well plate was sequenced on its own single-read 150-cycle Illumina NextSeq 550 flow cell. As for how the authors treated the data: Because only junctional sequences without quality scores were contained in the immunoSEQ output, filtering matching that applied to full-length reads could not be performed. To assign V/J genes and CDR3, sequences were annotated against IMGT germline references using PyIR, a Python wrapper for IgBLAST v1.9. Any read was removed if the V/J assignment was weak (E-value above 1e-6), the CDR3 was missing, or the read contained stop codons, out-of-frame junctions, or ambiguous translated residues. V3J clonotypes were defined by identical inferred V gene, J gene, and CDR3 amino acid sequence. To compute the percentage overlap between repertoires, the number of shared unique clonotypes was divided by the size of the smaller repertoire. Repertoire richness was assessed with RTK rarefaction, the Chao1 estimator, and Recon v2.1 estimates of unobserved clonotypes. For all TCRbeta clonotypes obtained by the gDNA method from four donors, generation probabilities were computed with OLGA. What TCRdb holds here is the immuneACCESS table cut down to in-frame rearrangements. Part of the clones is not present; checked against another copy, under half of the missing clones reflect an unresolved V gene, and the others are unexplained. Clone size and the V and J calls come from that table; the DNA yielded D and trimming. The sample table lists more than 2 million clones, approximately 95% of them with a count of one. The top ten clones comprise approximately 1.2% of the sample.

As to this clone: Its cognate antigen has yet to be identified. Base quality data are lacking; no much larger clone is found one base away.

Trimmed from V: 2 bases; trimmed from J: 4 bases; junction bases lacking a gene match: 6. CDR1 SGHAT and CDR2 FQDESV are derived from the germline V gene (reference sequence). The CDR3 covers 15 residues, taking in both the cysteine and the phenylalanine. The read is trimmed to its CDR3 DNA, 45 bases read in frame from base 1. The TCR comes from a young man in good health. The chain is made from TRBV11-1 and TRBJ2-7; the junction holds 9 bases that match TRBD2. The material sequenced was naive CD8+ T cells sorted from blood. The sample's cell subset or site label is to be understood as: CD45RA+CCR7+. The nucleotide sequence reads TGTGCCAGCAGCTTACCCCGCGGGGGGGCTTACGAGCAGTACTTC. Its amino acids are CASSLPRGGAYEQYF.